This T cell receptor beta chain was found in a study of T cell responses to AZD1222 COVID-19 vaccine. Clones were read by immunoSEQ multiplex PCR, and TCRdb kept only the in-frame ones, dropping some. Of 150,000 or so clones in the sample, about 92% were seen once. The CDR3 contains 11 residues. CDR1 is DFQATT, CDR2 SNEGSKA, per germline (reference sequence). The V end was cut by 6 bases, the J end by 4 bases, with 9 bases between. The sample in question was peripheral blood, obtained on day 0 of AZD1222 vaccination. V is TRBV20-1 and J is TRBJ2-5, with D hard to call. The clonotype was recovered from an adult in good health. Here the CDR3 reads CSADGRETQYF. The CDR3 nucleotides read TGCAGTGCCGACGGACGAGAGACCCAGTACTTC.